Here is one TCR beta chain with its context. Repertoires were generated with immunoSEQ multiplex PCR, while TCRdb's copy carries only in-frame clones and drops some. Of about 170,000 clones listed, 88% are singletons. This specimen comes from a study of blood T cell repertoires in COVID-19. Study-wide context: Whether acute or convalescent, the COVID-19 samples came from the United States, Italy and Spain.

The CDR3 runs 13 residues. Unmatched junction bases numbered 4, after V lost 0 bases and J lost 7 bases. CDR1 and CDR2 from the germline V gene are SGDLS and YYNGEE. The V and J genes are TRBV9 and TRBJ2-7; the match to TRBD1 covers 7 bases. The origin of this receptor is a man aged 45-65 years who had recovered from COVID-19. The sample taken for sequencing was peripheral blood. As DNA, the CDR3 is TGTGCCAGCAGCGTAGGAGGGGGCAGTGAGCAGTACTTC. It yields the protein CASSVGGGSEQYF.